The 18 T cell receptor beta chains reported below all come from one sample, sequenced in a study of technical replicates of blood from four donors. Using immunoSEQ multiplex PCR, the repertoire was profiled, and TCRdb retains in-frame clones only, with some absent. The table lists roughly 76,000 clones, 94% of them singletons. The specimen was T cells isolated from PBMCs. The source is a human donor in good health.

This clone was observed a single time. The V call is TRBV30, the J call TRBJ2-2, with D perhaps matching TRBD1 (5 bases). Germline values: CDR1 GTSNPN, CDR2 SVGIG (reference sequence). The CDR3 spans 14 residues. V was clipped by 4 bases and J by 4 bases, with 13 bases between them. In DNA form, the CDR3 reads TGTGCCTGGAAGGGATTGGGGCCCACCGGGGAGCTGTTTTTT. This translates into CAWKGLGPTGELFF.

This clone was counted only a few times. The rearrangement joins TRBV21-1 to TRBJ1-1; the table's TRBD1 call for D was not verified on the DNA. TRBV21-1 is deemed a pseudogene. This CDR3 contains 13 residues. This CDR3 is CASSTQEWSEAFF. The CDR3 bases are TGTGCCAGCAGCACCCAGGAATGGTCTGAAGCTTTCTTT.

V gene TRBV29-1 combines with J gene TRBJ2-1; possible D gene TRBD2, 5 bases. Germline lookup yields CDR1 SQVTM and CDR2 ANQGSEA. The CDR3 is 11 amino acids. The ends were cut back, 6 bases at V and 10 bases at J, with 13 bases in the middle. CDR3 protein: CSVTISVEQFF. The CDR3 bases are TGCAGCGTCACAATTAGCGTAGAGCAGTTCTTC.

The rearrangement links TRBV28 to TRBJ2-3; 8 bases match TRBD2. CDR1 and CDR2 from the germline V gene are MDHEN and SYDVKM. V lost 3 bases, J lost 0 bases, and 14 bases stayed unmatched. The CDR3 is 19 residues long. Here the CDR3 reads CASSFPPTGGPPSTDTQYF. Written as DNA, the CDR3 is TGTGCCAGCAGTTTCCCCCCAACGGGAGGGCCCCCAAGCACAGATACGCAGTATTTT.

V gene TRBV30 combines with J gene TRBJ2-3; D perhaps matches TRBD2 (5 bases). Per germline, CDR1 GTSNPN and CDR2 SVGIG (reference sequence). Trimming shortened V by 2 bases and J by 0 bases, and 12 bases separated the two germline ends. The CDR3 totals 15 residues. The DNA of the CDR3 is TGTGCCTGGAGTCCAAGCGGCTCTAGCACAGATACGCAGTATTTT. Encoded protein: CAWSPSGSSTDTQYF.

The chain recombines TRBV6-4 with TRBJ2-1; D is possibly TRBD2 (5 bases). This CDR3 comprises 11 residues. Trimming took 8 bases from V and 10 from J, leaving 12 bases between them. Germline V lookup: CDR1 MRHNA, CDR2 SNTAGT. The CDR3 DNA reads as TGTGCCAGCGGAACTAGTCGGGAGCAGTTCTTC. Its protein is CASGTSREQFF.

The V gene is TRBV6-5, the J gene TRBJ1-1; no firm D call. There are 13 residues in the CDR3. Germline CDR1 reads MNHEY; CDR2 reads SVGAGI. V was trimmed by 6 bases and J by 3 bases, leaving 11 bases between them. The CDR3 DNA reads TGTGCCAGCAGGTTCGGGGAGGACACTGAAGCTTTCTTT. Translating gives CASRFGEDTEAFF.

The rearrangement links TRBV18 to TRBJ1-1; D is unclear. The CDR3 length is 16 residues. CDR1 KGHSH and CDR2 LQKENI come from the germline V gene. V lost 6 bases and J 2 bases, leaving 19 bases between the germline ends. The CDR3 spells CASSRPGGSKNTEAFF. CDR3 nucleotides: TGTGCCAGCTCCCGACCTGGCGGATCTAAAAACACTGAAGCTTTCTTT.

This sequence joins TRBV6-1 and TRBJ2-6, with TRBD2 matching over 7 bases. The ends lost 1 base at V and 0 bases at J; junction bases unmatched: 3. Germline V lookup: CDR1 MNHNS, CDR2 SASEGT. The CDR3 length is 17 residues. The CDR3 DNA reads TGTGCCAGCAGTGAAGTCGGGGGGATCTCTGGGGCCAACGTCCTGACTTTC. Translated: CASSEVGGISGANVLTF.

The rearrangement uses TRBV29-1 and TRBJ1-2, with 7 bases aligning to TRBD1. The CDR3 spans 13 residues. CDR1 is SQVTM and CDR2 is ANQGSEA in the germline V gene. J lost 4 bases, V lost 7 bases, and 9 bases had no gene match. The CDR3 DNA reads as TGCAGCGCCCTTCAGGGGGACGGCTATGGCTACACCTTC. Amino acids: CSALQGDGYGYTF.

This chain joins TRBV6-5 and TRBJ2-3; TRBD2 matches at 13 bases. The CDR3 has 14 amino acids. Unmatched junction bases numbered 3, after V lost 8 bases and J lost 4 bases. The germline V gene encodes CDR1 MNHEY and CDR2 SVGAGI. The CDR3 protein is CASGTSGTSDTQYF. DNA of the CDR3: TGTGCCAGCGGGACTAGCGGGACATCAGATACGCAGTATTTT.

The rearrangement joins TRBV4-2 to TRBJ2-7, with D uncertain. The CDR3 is 17 amino acids. Germline V CDR1 and CDR2: LGHNA, YNFKEQ. Trimming cost V 0 bases and J 1 base, with 16 bases left between them. The CDR3 sequence: CASSQESFPRLSYEQYF. As DNA, the CDR3 is TGTGCCAGCAGCCAAGAGTCGTTCCCGAGATTATCCTACGAGCAGTACTTC.

The chain joins TRBV4-1 to TRBJ2-7, with TRBD1 matching 8 bases. V trimming: 1 base; J trimming: 4 bases; junction bases outside the gene matches: 6. CDR3 length: 15 amino acids. CDR1 MGHRA and CDR2 YSYEKL come from the germline V gene. The chain's CDR3 is CASSQVGTGLYEQYF. DNA for the CDR3: TGCGCCAGCAGCCAAGTGGGGACAGGATTATACGAGCAGTACTTC.

This sequence joins TRBV18 and TRBJ1-1, with 7 bases matching TRBD1. Germline V CDR1 and CDR2: KGHSH, LQKENI. Trimming cost V 0 bases and J 3 bases; bases outside gene matches: 10. The CDR3 has 17 amino acids. Written as DNA, the CDR3 is TGTGCCAGCTCACCACCGTCGACAGGGATATACGACACTGAAGCTTTCTTT. Translating it yields CASSPPSTGIYDTEAFF.

The chain employs TRBV7-9 and TRBJ2-2, with D hard to call. The CDR3 extends over 14 amino acids. V was clipped by 7 bases and J by 1 base, with 10 bases between them. In germline, CDR1 is SEHNR, CDR2 FQNEAQ (reference sequence). The CDR3, as DNA: TGTGCCAGCACGTCGGTATGGAACACCGGGGAGCTGTTTTTT. Its protein is CASTSVWNTGELFF.

The V and J genes are TRBV18 and TRBJ1-1, with TRBD1 matching 7 bases. CDR3 length equals 15 residues. Germline V lookup: CDR1 KGHSH, CDR2 LQKENI. J lost 3 bases, V lost 2 bases, and 6 bases had no gene match. The CDR3 DNA is TGTGCCAGCTCACCATCAAAGGGACAGTACACTGAAGCTTTCTTT. This codes for CASSPSKGQYTEAFF.

The chain combines TRBV27 with TRBJ2-2, with a tentative D call TRBD2 (6 bases). Trimming left V 3 bases short and J 6 bases short, with 17 bases between. CDR1 and CDR2 from the germline V gene are MNHEY and SMNVEV (reference sequence). The CDR3 runs to 16 residues. The CDR3, as DNA: TGTGCCAGCAGTTTTAGTCCTTGGAGGGACCCCGGGGAGCTGTTTTTT. Protein product: CASSFSPWRDPGELFF.

V usage is TRBV18 and J usage is TRBJ2-5; D gene uncertain. V was shortened by 3 bases and J by 1 base, with 6 bases between the two germline ends. Germline V lookup: CDR1 KGHSH, CDR2 LQKENI. The CDR3 consists of 13 residues. The CDR3 spells CASSPVSQETQYF. CDR3 sequence (DNA): TGTGCCAGCTCACCCGTATCCCAAGAGACCCAGTACTTC. The full variable domain, in which reference TRBV18 and TRBJ2-5 provide the parts outside the CDR3, is NAGVMQNPRHLVRRRGQEARLRCSPMKGHSHVYWYRQLPEEGLKFMVYLQKENIIDESGMPKERFSAEFPKEGPSILRIQQVVRGDSAAYFCASSPVSQETQYFGPGTRLLVL.